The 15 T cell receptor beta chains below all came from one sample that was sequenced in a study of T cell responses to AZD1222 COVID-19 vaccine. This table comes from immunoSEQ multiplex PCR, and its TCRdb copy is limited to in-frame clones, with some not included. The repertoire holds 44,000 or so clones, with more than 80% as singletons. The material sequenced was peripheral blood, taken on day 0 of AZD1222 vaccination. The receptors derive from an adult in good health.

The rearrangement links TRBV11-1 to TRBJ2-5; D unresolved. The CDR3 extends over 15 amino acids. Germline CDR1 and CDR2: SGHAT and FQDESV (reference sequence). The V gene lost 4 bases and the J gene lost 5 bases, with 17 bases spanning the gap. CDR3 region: CASSSRSAPWETQYF. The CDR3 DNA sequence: TGTGCCAGCAGCTCTCGGTCAGCCCCCTGGGAGACCCAGTACTTC.

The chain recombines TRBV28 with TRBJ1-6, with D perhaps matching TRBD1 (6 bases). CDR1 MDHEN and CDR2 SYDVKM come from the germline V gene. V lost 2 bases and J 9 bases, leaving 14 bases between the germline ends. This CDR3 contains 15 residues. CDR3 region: CASSLTDSGGSPLHF. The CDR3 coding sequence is TGTGCCAGCAGTTTAACGGACAGTGGTGGTTCACCCCTCCACTTT.

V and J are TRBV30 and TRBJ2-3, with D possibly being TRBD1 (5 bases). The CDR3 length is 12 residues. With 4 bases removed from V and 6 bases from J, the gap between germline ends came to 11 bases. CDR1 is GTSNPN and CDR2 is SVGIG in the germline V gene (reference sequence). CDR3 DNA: TGTGCCTGGAAAGGGGCGGCGGATACGCAGTATTTT. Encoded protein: CAWKGAADTQYF.

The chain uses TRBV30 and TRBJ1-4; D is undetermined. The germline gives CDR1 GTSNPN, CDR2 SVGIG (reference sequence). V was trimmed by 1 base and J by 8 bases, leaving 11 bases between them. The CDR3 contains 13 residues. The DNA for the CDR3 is TGTGCCTGGAGTGAAAGGGCGGGCGAAAAACTGTTTTTT. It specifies CAWSERAGEKLFF. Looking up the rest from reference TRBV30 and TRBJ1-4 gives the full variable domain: SQTIHQWPATLVQPVGSPLSLECTVEGTSNPNLYWYRQAAGRGLQLLFYSVGIGQISSEVPQNLSASRPQDRQFILSSKKLLLSDSGFYLCAWSERAGEKLFFGSGTQLSVL.

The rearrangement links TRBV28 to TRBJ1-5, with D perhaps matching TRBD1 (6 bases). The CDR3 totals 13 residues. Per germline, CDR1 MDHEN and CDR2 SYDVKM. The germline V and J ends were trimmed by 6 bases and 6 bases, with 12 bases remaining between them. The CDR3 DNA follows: TGTGCCAGCAGGAAACAGGGCCTTCAGCCCCAGCATTTT. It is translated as CASRKQGLQPQHF.

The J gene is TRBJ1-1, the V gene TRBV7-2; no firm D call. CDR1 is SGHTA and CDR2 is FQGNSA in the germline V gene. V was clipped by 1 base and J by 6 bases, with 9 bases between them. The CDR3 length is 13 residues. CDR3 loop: CASSLVFRSEAFF. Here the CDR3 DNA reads TGTGCCAGCAGCTTAGTCTTTCGATCTGAAGCTTTCTTT.

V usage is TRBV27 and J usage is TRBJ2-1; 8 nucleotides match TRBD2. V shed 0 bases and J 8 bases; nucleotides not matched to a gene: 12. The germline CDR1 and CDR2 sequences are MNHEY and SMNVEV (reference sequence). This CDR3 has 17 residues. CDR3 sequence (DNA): TGTGCCAGCAGTTTATCGGGGCTAGCGGGCTCCTGGGATGAGCAGTTCTTC. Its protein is CASSLSGLAGSWDEQFF.

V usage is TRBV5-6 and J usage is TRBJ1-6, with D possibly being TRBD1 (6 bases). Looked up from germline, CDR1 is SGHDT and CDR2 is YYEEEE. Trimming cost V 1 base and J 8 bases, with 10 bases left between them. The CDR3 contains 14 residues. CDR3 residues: CASSLRGSDSPLHF. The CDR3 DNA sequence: TGTGCCAGCAGCTTGAGGGGGTCGGATTCACCCCTCCACTTT.

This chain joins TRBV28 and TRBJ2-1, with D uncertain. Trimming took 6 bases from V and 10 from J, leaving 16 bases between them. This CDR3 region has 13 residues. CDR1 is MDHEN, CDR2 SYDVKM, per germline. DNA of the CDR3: TGTGCCAGCAGGTCATATCGTCGTTCCGAGCAGTTCTTC. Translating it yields CASRSYRRSEQFF.

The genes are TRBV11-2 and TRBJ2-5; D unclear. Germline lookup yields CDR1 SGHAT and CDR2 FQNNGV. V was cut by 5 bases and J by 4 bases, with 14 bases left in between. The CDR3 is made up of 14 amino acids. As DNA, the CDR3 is TGTGCCAGCAGCCGGTTGCAGAAGTCAGAGACCCAGTACTTC. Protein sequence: CASSRLQKSETQYF. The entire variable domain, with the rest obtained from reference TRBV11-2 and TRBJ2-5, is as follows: EAGVAQSPRYKIIEKRQSVAFWCNPISGHATLYWYQQILGQGPKLLIQFQNNGVVDDSQLPKDRFSAERLKGVDSTLKIQPAKLEDSAVYLCASSRLQKSETQYFGPGTRLLVL.

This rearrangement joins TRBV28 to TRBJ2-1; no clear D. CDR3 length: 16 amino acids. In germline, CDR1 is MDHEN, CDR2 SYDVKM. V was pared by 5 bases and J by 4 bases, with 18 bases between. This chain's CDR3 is CASSEILRRAYNEQFF. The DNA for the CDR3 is TGTGCCAGCAGTGAGATCCTGAGAAGGGCATACAATGAGCAGTTCTTC.

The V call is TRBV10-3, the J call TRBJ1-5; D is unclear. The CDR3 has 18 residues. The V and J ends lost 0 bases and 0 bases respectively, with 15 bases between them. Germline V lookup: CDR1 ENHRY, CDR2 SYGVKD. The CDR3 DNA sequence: TGTGCCATCAGTGAGTCTAAGGGAGGGTTAATTAGCAATCAGCCCCAGCATTTT. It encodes CAISESKGGLISNQPQHF.

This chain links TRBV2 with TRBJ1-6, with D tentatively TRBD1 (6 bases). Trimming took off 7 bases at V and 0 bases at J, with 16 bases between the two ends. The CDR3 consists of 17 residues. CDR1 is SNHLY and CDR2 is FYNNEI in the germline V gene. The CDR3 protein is CASNGGTTSSYNSPLHF. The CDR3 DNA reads TGTGCCAGCAACGGCGGGACAACGAGCTCCTATAATTCACCCCTCCACTTT.

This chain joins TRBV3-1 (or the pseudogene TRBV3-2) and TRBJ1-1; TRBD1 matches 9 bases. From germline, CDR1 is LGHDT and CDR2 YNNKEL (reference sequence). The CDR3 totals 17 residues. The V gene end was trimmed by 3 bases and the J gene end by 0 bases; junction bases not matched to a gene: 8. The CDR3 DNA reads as TGTGCCAGCAGCCAGGACAGGGGAAGGGGCATGAACACTGAAGCTTTCTTT. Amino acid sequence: CASSQDRGRGMNTEAFF.

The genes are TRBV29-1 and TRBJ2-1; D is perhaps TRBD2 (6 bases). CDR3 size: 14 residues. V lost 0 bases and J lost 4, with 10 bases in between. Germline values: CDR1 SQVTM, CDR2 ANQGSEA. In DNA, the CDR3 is TGCAGCGTTGAAGAGAGGACTAAGTACAATGAGCAGTTCTTC. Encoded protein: CSVEERTKYNEQFF.